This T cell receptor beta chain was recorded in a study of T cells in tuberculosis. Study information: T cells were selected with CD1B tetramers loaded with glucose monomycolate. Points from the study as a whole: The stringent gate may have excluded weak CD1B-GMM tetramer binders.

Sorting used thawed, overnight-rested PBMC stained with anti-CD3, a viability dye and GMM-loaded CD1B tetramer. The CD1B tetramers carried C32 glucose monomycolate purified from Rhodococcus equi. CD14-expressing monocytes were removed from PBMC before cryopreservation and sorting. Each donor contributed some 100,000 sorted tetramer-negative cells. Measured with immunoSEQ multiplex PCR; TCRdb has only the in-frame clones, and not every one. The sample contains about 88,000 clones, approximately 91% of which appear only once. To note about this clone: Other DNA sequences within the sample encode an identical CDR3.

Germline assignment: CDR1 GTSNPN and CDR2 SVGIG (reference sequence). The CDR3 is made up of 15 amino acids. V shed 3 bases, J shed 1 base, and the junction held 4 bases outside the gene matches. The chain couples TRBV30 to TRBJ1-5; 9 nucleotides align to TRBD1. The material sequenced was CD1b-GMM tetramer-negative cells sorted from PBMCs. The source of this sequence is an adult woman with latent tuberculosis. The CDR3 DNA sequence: TGTGCCTGGAGCCGAGACAGGGGGAGCAATCAGCCCCAGCATTTT. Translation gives CAWSRDRGSNQPQHF. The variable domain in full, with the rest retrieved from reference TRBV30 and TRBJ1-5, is SQTIHQWPATLVQPVGSPLSLECTVEGTSNPNLYWYRQAAGRGLQLLFYSVGIGQISSEVPQNLSASRPQDRQFILSSKKLLLSDSGFYLCAWSRDRGSNQPQHFGDGTRLSIL.